A selection of T cell receptor beta chains follows, all from one sample in a study of blood T cell repertoires in COVID-19. The data were produced by immunoSEQ multiplex PCR, yet TCRdb's version contains in-frame clones alone and is incomplete. The sample has roughly 70,000 clones, around nine tenths seen once. Sequenced material: peripheral blood. The receptor set was obtained from a human donor in a cohort sampled during active COVID-19. CDR3s leave out the opening cysteine and the closing phenylalanine or tryptophan. Fields, in order: V gene, clone size, CDR3 protein. Not every row has a clone size; where given, it reads once, few, many or a size class.

>TRBV7-8|.
ASSSSVLAGGLLNEQY
>TRBV10-1|.
ASSESRNSNQPQH
>TRBV11-2|once
ASSLHFPGQTNTEAF
>TRBV6-6|.
ASSYVPDREAF
>TRBV7-6|few
ASSLVGNSGANVLT
>TRBV6-5|.
ASMGAAREQY
>TRBV7-2|.
ASSLSPQGLDGYT
>TRBV6-5|.
ASSYSRDYGYT
>TRBV5-6|.
ASSLFPDAGNTIY
>TRBV30|once
AWQGAGYEQY
>TRBV10-1|.
ASSRQKNIQY
>TRBV3-1/TRBV3-2|.
ASSTPRDRYVTF
>TRBV13|.
ASSLGDSKMNTEAF
>TRBV30|.
ACLFLPGQGLTFANTGELF
>TRBV11-2|.
ASSLGFTSNQPQH
>TRBV27|.
ASSWASLNTEAF
>TRBV5-1|.
ASSLATGTGAHNEQF
>TRBV27|.
ASSLNRGVYGYT
>TRBV11-2|.
ASSLVKGPRGLYNEQF
>TRBV5-1|.
ASSLGDRGGYGYT
>TRBV4-2|.
ASSQDSGTGANVLT
>TRBV9|.
ASSMGQMNTEAF
>TRBV7-3|.
ASSYRGDGRGNTEAF
>TRBV11-2|.
ASSLERLPVQVSGYT
>TRBV20-1|once
SASSGGFHYEQY
>TRBV27|once
ASSWSDGEQY
>TRBV5-4|.
ASSLEGTEAF
>TRBV6-5|.
AAHRDRDLYGYT
>TRBV4-1|.
ASSQDRVNHEQY
>TRBV24-1|.
ATSPLVPAGTDYYGYT
>TRBV5-6|.
ASSLDRGYEQY
>TRBV19|.
ASKPPDRMNTEAF
>TRBV4-2|once
ASSGIAGGNSYEQY
>TRBV2|.
ASRPKGAGNTIY
>TRBV15|.
ATSRDLGQFNQPQH
>TRBV6-6|.
ASSRAGLGLMNTEAF
>TRBV19|.
ASSMEGRRAEAF
>TRBV11-2|.
ASSFLRPRDPRTEAF
>TRBV12-3/TRBV12-4|.
ASRPGPVYEQY
>TRBV7-6|.
ASSWTGGFNEKLF
>TRBV4-3|once
ASSQGLGGYEKLF
>TRBV6-6|.
ASRVRELF
>TRBV9|.
ASSAAGGPSYNEQF
>TRBV19|.
ASLGVGMNTEAF
>TRBV6-5|.
ASGATGEFYEQY
>TRBV30|few
AWSGGLTLH
>TRBV2|.
ASSQIGQPYGYT
>TRBV4-3|.
ASSQETGGAYEQY
>TRBV19|.
ASRGRRTDNQPQH
>TRBV13|.
ASSSGQVPSYEQY
>TRBV18|.
ASSRTGDGYT
>TRBV7-2|.
ASSWAGGTYEQY
>TRBV7-9|few
ASSPEGQSYEQY
>TRBV9|.
ASSPSGSPAEAF
>TRBV6-5|.
ASSYSRDRDGYT
>TRBV19|.
ASSISALTVSPLNTEAF
>TRBV24-1|.
ATSDFSPTSGSYNEQF